A selection of T cell receptor beta chains follows, all from one sample in a study of blood T cell repertoires in COVID-19. Assay used: immunoSEQ multiplex PCR; TCRdb lists only in-frame clones, some missing. The sample gives fewer than 200,000 clones, about 80% of which show up once; approximately 9% is in the top ten. Sequencing was carried out using peripheral blood. Receptors originate from a woman between 50 and 59 years old with active or convalescent COVID-19. CDR3s include the opening cysteine and the closing phenylalanine or tryptophan. D genes are given only for firm matches. Clone size is given for some rows only: seen once, a few or many times, or a class if the clone is expanded.

TRBJ1-5 | TRBV29-1 | NA | NA | CSVQVLSNQPQHF | TGCAGCGTCCAGGTCCTTAGCAATCAGCCCCAGCATTTT
TRBJ2-3 | TRBV5-1 | NA | NA | CASNPGWADTQYF | TGCGCCAGCAACCCGGGGTGGGCAGATACGCAGTATTTT
TRBJ2-3 | TRBV11-2 | NA | NA | CASSFLPGSSTDTQYF | TGTGCCAGCAGTTTCCTACCCGGGAGTAGCACAGATACGCAGTATTTT
TRBJ1-1 | TRBV18 | NA | NA | CASSPPSGLNTEAFF | TGTGCCAGCTCACCCCCGTCGGGTTTGAACACTGAAGCTTTCTTT
TRBJ1-4 | TRBV5-1 | NA | few | CASSVMGRGEKLFF | TGCGCCAGCAGCGTAATGGGAAGGGGTGAAAAACTGTTTTTT
TRBJ1-1 | TRBV28 | NA | NA | CASSPGERLNTEAFF | TGTGCCAGCAGTCCAGGGGAACGGTTGAACACTGAAGCTTTCTTT
TRBJ1-2 | TRBV6-6 | TRBD1 | NA | CASSFTTGDYGYTF | TGTGCCAGCAGTTTCACCACAGGGGACTATGGCTACACCTTC
TRBJ1-2 | TRBV6-5 | NA | NA | CASSTGGYGYTF | TGTGCCAGCAGTACGGGAGGCTATGGCTACACCTTC
TRBJ2-7 | TRBV4-3 | NA | NA | CASSQAHRSYEQYF | TGCGCCAGCAGCCAAGCGCACAGGTCCTACGAGCAGTACTTC
TRBJ2-7 | TRBV6-5 | NA | once | CASSWRGRGSYEQYF | TGTGCCAGCAGTTGGAGGGGACGGGGCTCCTACGAGCAGTACTTC
TRBJ1-5 | TRBV4-1 | TRBD1 | once | CASSQDLGGFNQPQHF | TGCGCCAGCAGCCAAGATCTAGGGGGCTTCAATCAGCCCCAGCATTTT
TRBJ2-2 | TRBV18 | TRBD2 | NA | CASSPAGEDTGELFF | TGTGCCAGCTCCCCAGCGGGAGAGGACACCGGGGAGCTGTTTTTT
TRBJ1-3 | TRBV5-1 | TRBD1 | once | CASSMEPGQGLGTIYF | TGCGCCAGCAGCATGGAGCCGGGACAGGGTTTAGGCACCATATATTTT
TRBJ1-2 | TRBV4-3 | NA | NA | CASSQVLGAGYGYTF | TGCGCCAGCAGCCAAGTGTTGGGCGCGGGGTATGGCTACACCTTC
TRBJ1-2 | TRBV6-2/TRBV6-3 | TRBD1 | NA | CASSYIQGADGYTF | TGTGCCAGCAGTTACATCCAGGGGGCGGATGGCTACACCTTC
TRBJ1-1 | TRBV19 | NA | NA | CASTLGAGTDTEAFF | TGTGCCAGTACCCTAGGGGCCGGAACGGACACTGAAGCTTTCTTT
TRBJ2-6 | TRBV30 | NA | NA | CAWSVGRGPSGANVLTF | TGTGCCTGGAGTGTAGGCAGGGGACCCTCTGGGGCCAACGTCCTGACTTTC
TRBJ1-2 | TRBV19 | TRBD1 | NA | CASSIRGRDYGYTF | TGTGCCAGTAGTATCAGGGGGCGAGACTATGGCTACACCTTC
TRBJ2-2 | TRBV6-5 | TRBD1 | NA | CASRPGQANTGELFF | TGTGCCAGCAGACCGGGACAGGCAAACACCGGGGAGCTGTTTTTT
TRBJ2-1 | TRBV9 | TRBD1 | NA | CASSTGDRGRYEQFF | TGTGCCAGCAGCACCGGGGACAGGGGGCGTTATGAGCAGTTCTTC
TRBJ1-2 | TRBV30 | NA | NA | CAWSLGGASYGYTF | TGTGCCTGGAGTTTGGGGGGGGCGTCGTATGGCTACACCTTC
TRBJ1-3 | TRBV30 | NA | NA | CAWSQRNTIYF | TGTGCCTGGAGCCAAAGAAACACCATATATTTT
TRBJ2-7 | TRBV15 | NA | NA | CATSRGRPSYEQYF | TGTGCCACCAGCAGAGGCAGGCCCTCCTACGAGCAGTACTTC
TRBJ2-1 | TRBV7-2 | NA | NA | CASSLDRNEQFF | TGTGCCAGCAGCTTAGACCGGAATGAGCAGTTCTTC
TRBJ2-1 | TRBV9 | TRBD2 | NA | CASSVMGSGKSDEQFF | TGTGCCAGCAGCGTAATGGGTAGCGGGAAGAGCGATGAGCAGTTCTTC
TRBJ2-3 | TRBV7-9 | NA | few | CASSLIASSTDTQYF | TGTGCCAGCAGCTTAATAGCGAGCAGCACAGATACGCAGTATTTT
TRBJ1-6 | TRBV30 | TRBD1 | NA | CAWTGTGVNNSPLHF | TGTGCCTGGACCGGGACAGGGGTCAACAATTCACCCCTCCACTTT
TRBJ2-1 | TRBV5-6 | NA | few | CASSLFQGSYNEQFF | TGTGCCAGCAGCTTGTTCCAGGGGTCGTACAATGAGCAGTTCTTC
TRBJ1-5 | TRBV4-1 | TRBD1 | once | CASSQAETGAGNQPQHF | TGCGCCAGCAGCCAAGCAGAAACAGGGGCGGGCAATCAGCCCCAGCATTTT
TRBJ2-7 | TRBV3-1/TRBV3-2 | TRBD1 | few | CASSQRTGPYEQYF | TGTGCCAGCAGCCAACGGACAGGGCCCTACGAGCAGTACTTC
TRBJ2-7 | TRBV19 | NA | few | CASSPGQTYEQYF | TGTGCCAGTAGTCCAGGACAAACCTACGAGCAGTACTTC
TRBJ1-5 | TRBV28 | NA | NA | CASKTGSQPQHF | TGTGCCAGCAAAACAGGGAGTCAGCCCCAGCATTTT
TRBJ1-2 | TRBV7-9 | NA | NA | CASSQQAGTGDYGYTF | TGTGCCAGCAGCCAGCAAGCCGGGACTGGGGACTATGGCTACACCTTC
TRBJ1-6 | TRBV7-2 | TRBD1 | few | CASSQQGVRSPLHF | TGTGCCAGCAGCCAACAGGGGGTTAGATCACCCCTCCACTTT
TRBJ1-4 | TRBV7-6 | TRBD1 | NA | CASSSGGEKLFF | TGTGCCAGCAGCTCAGGGGGGGAAAAACTGTTTTTT
TRBJ1-1 | TRBV19 | NA | NA | CASSRPQAEAFF | TGTGCCAGTAGTCGCCCACAGGCGGAAGCTTTCTTT
TRBJ2-2 | TRBV28 | TRBD2 | once | CASSSHGGAGGELFF | TGTGCCAGCAGTTCTCACGGGGGGGCAGGCGGGGAGCTGTTTTTT
TRBJ2-5 | TRBV7-2 | NA | NA | CASSLVGSREETQYF | TGTGCCAGCAGCTTAGTTGGGTCCAGGGAAGAGACCCAGTACTTC
TRBJ2-1 | TRBV27 | TRBD2 | NA | CASSGAGTSGSVEQFF | TGTGCCAGCAGTGGCGCGGGGACTAGCGGGAGCGTGGAGCAGTTCTTC
TRBJ2-3 | TRBV19 | TRBD2 | NA | CASSPNSGRAATDTQYF | TGTGCCAGTAGTCCGAATAGCGGGAGGGCCGCGACAGATACGCAGTATTTT
TRBJ2-1 | TRBV28 | TRBD2 | NA | CASRVPVAGDEQFF | TGTGCCAGCAGGGTCCCTGTGGCGGGGGATGAGCAGTTCTTC
TRBJ2-5 | TRBV9 | NA | NA | CASSFRPMQGRETQYF | TGTGCCAGCAGCTTTCGTCCAATGCAGGGCCGGGAGACCCAGTACTTC
TRBJ1-1 | TRBV6-6 | NA | NA | CASSYSDRNTEAFF | TGTGCCAGCAGTTACTCCGACAGAAACACTGAAGCTTTCTTT
TRBJ1-1 | TRBV18 | NA | NA | CASSLEGDTEAFF | TGTGCCAGCTCGCTAGAGGGGGACACTGAAGCTTTCTTT
TRBJ2-1 | TRBV28 | TRBD2 | once | CASSLTASGSGEQFF | TGTGCCAGCAGTTTAACGGCTAGCGGGAGCGGTGAGCAGTTCTTC
TRBJ2-3 | TRBV12-3/TRBV12-4 | TRBD1 | once | CASRTEGQLQYF | TGTGCCAGCAGAACAGAGGGACAGCTCCAGTATTTT
TRBJ1-6 | TRBV19 | NA | NA | CASSTLAGRNSPLHF | TGTGCCAGTAGTACTCTCGCGGGGCGTAATTCACCCCTCCACTTT